The clone carrying this T cell receptor (beta chain) was seen repeatedly, ten times or more. TCRdb re-called the RT-PCR reads through MiXCR, storing one row per CDR3 protein. The table lists hundreds of thousands of distinct CDR3 sequences, 12% to 15% of them singletons, with just over 3.5% in the top ten. CDR3 length: 13 residues. CDR1 is SQVTM, CDR2 ANQGSEA, per germline. The J segment lost 2 bases and the V segment lost 7 bases, leaving 3 bases of the junction unmatched. The rearrangement joins TRBV29-1 to TRBJ2-1; 9 bases are a match to TRBD1. This receptor was taken from a female donor in good health, serving as a healthy control. Sequencing used memory CD4+ T cells from blood. CDR3 residues: CSGTGATYNEQFF. In DNA form, the CDR3 reads TGCAGCGGGACAGGGGCAACCTACAATGAGCAGTTCTTC.